This T cell receptor (beta chain) was sequenced during a study of T cell responses to AZD1222 COVID-19 vaccine. As to this clone: Antigen unknown. The same CDR3 can be traced to other DNA sequences in this sample.

The assay was immunoSEQ multiplex PCR, and TCRdb's table has in-frame clones only and misses some. The profile shows 110,000 or so clones, about 86% of them singletons. General study findings and limits: Clonal diversity may have been underestimated, and the donors were mostly white British, with more females than males. The number of AZD1222 recipients seropositive at baseline was only five or six.

CDR1 SGDLS and CDR2 YYNGEE come from the germline V gene. This CDR3 has 13 residues. V was cut by 3 bases and J by 6 bases, with 11 bases left in between. The specimen was peripheral blood, collected 28 days after the second AZD1222 dose. V and J are TRBV9 and TRBJ2-3; D is unclear. This sequence originates from an adult who received the AZD1222 COVID-19 vaccine. CDR3 sequence (DNA): TGTGCCAGCAGCGCAGAAATCACCGATACGCAGTATTTT. Its protein is CASSAEITDTQYF. The variable domain in full, with the rest retrieved from reference TRBV9 and TRBJ2-3, is DSGVTQTPKHLITATGQRVTLRCSPRSGDLSVYWYQQSLDQGLQFLIQYYNGEERAKGNILERFSAQQFPDLHSELNLSSLELGDSALYFCASSAEITDTQYFGPGTRLTVL.